The sequence of this TCR beta chain was determined in a study of tumor-infiltrating lymphocytes in localized non-small cell lung cancer. Study details: Several tumor histologies, both smoking statuses, and some post-neoadjuvant chemotherapy samples were included.

Clones were sequenced by immunoSEQ multiplex PCR, and TCRdb holds only the in-frame ones, with some missing. The profile shows about 22,000 clones, approximately 80% of them singletons. The V gene's germline CDR1 is MRHNA and CDR2 SNTAGT. This CDR3 is built from 14 residues. V was shortened by 0 bases and J by 5 bases, with 10 bases between the two germline ends. In regard to this clone: The antigen is unknown.

Findings and limits, study-wide: Tumors had more T cell infiltration than uninvolved lung, per TCRbeta sequencing and CD3 counts. Not all patients were TCR sequenced, owing to tissue quantity.

This receptor was identified in a human donor with non-small cell lung cancer. V and J are TRBV6-4 and TRBJ2-5; tentatively, D is TRBD2 (6 bases). The sample consisted of lung tumor tissue. Written as DNA, the CDR3 is TGTGCCAGCAGTGACTCGGGGGGTTCGGAGACCCAGTACTTC. It codes for CASSDSGGSETQYF.